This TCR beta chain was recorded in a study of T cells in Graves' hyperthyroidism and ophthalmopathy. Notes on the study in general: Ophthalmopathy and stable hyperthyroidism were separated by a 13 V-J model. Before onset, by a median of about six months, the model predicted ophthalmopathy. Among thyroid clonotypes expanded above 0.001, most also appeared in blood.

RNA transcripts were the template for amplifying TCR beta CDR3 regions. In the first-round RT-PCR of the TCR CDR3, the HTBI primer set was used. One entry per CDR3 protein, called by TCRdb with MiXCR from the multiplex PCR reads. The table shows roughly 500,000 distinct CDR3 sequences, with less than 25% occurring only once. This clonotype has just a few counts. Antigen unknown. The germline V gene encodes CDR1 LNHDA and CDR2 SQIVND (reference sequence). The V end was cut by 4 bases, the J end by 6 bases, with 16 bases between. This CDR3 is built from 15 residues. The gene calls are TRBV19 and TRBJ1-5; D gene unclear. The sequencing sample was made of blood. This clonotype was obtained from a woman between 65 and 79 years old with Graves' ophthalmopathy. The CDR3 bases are TGTGCCAGTAGTAACATTCCCACAGCCCTTCAGCCCCAGCATTTT. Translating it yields CASSNIPTALQPQHF.